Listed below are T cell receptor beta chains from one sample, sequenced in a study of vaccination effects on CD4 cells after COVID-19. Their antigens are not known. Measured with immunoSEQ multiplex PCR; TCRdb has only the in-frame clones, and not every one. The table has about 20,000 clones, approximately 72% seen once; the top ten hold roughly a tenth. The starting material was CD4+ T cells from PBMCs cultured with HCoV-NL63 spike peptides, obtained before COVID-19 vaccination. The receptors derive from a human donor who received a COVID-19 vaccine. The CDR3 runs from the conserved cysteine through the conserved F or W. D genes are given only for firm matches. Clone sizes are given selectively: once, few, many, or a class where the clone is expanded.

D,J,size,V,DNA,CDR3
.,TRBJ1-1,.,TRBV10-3,TGTGCCATCAGTGATAGCGGGGGACTTCCGAACACTGAAGCTTTCTTT,CAISDSGGLPNTEAFF
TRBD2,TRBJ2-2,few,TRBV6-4,TGTGCCAGCAGTAGCGGGAGCACCGGGGAGCTGTTTTTT,CASSSGSTGELFF
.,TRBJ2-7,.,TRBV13,TGTGCCAGCAGCTCACTAGCAGAGTACGAGCAGTACTTC,CASSSLAEYEQYF
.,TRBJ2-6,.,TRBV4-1,TGCGCCAGCAGCCAAGTTGGGTTCGGGGGTACGTCCAACGTCCTGACTTTC,CASSQVGFGGTSNVLTF
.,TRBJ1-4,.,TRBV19,TGTGCCACCCGAAAGGGGGATTCTAATGAAAAACTGTTTTTT,CATRKGDSNEKLFF
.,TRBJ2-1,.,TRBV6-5,TGTGCCAGCAGTCTAGACCACTTCGATGAGCAGTTCTTC,CASSLDHFDEQFF
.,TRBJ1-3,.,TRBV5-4,TGTGCCAGCAGCTTGGGGGGTCTCGGGGGAAACACCATATATTTT,CASSLGGLGGNTIYF
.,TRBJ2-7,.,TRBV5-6,TGTGCCAGCAGTTACCAGCTACAGGGACGGTACTTC,CASSYQLQGRYF
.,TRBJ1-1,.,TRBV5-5,TGTGCCAGCAGCTTGCTTTCGAACACTGAAGCTTTCTTT,CASSLLSNTEAFF
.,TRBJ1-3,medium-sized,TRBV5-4,TGTGCCAGCAGCACCGGAGGGGGGGCCTCTGGAAACACCATATATTTT,CASSTGGGASGNTIYF
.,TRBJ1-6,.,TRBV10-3,TGTGCCATCAGTGAGTCGAGGCAGGGGAATAATTCACCCCTCCACTTT,CAISESRQGNNSPLHF
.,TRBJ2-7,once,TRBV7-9,TGTGCCAGCAGCTTTCGGCGTATATCTGGAGACAGGTCCTACGAGCAGTACTTC,CASSFRRISGDRSYEQYF
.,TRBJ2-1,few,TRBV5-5,TGTGCCAGCAGCTTGCGGCGAGATTACAATGAGCAGTTCTTC,CASSLRRDYNEQFF
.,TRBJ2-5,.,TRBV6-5,TGTGCCAGCACAGGGGACCAAGAGACCCAGTACTTC,CASTGDQETQYF
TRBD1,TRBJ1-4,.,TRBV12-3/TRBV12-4,TGTGCCAGCAGTCAGGACAGGGTTCCGTTTTTT,CASSQDRVPFF
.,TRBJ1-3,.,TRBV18,TGTGCCAGCTCATGGGACACGTCCTCTGGAAACACCATATATTTT,CASSWDTSSGNTIYF
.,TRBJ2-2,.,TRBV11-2,TGTGCCAGCAGCTTATTACGGGGGGCCGCTGGGACCGGGGAGCTGTTTTTT,CASSLLRGAAGTGELFF
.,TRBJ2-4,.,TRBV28,TGTGCCAGCAGTTTAGAGGGAATAGGCAAAAACATTCAGTACTTC,CASSLEGIGKNIQYF
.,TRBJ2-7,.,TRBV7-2,TGTGCCAGCAGCTTAGAGACTAGATCCTACGAGCAGTACTTC,CASSLETRSYEQYF
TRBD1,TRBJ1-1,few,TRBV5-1,TGCGCCAGCAGCATTAATCCGCGACAGGGTGAAGCTTTCTTT,CASSINPRQGEAFF
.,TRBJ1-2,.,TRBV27,TGTGCCAGCACAGGGTGGGGCACGAACTATGGCTACACCTTC,CASTGWGTNYGYTF
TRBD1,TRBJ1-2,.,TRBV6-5,TGTGCCAGCAGTCTTAGGACAGGGGGCGGCTACACCTTC,CASSLRTGGGYTF
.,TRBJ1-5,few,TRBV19,TGTGCCAGCCGGTTTTATAGCAATCAGCCCCAGCATTTT,CASRFYSNQPQHF
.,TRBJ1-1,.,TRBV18,TGTGCCAGCTCCCCGGCCGTGGGCCCTGAAGCTTTCTTT,CASSPAVGPEAFF
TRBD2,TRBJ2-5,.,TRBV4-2,TGTGCCAGCAGCCCATTAGCGGGGGCGTACCAAGAGACCCAGTACTTC,CASSPLAGAYQETQYF
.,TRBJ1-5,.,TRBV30,TGTGCCTGGAGTGTACGGGCGGGGGATAGCAATCAGCCCCAGCATTTT,CAWSVRAGDSNQPQHF
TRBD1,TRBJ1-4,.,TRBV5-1,TGCGCCAGCAGCTTGACAGGGGGCCGGGAAAAACTGTTTTTT,CASSLTGGREKLFF
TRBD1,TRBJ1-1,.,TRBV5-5,TGTGCCAGCAGCCTTCGGACAGGGGTGGGCACTGAAGCTTTCTTT,CASSLRTGVGTEAFF
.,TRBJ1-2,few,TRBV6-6,TGTGCCAGCAGTTACTTGGGGGCCCCGAACTATGGCTACACCTTC,CASSYLGAPNYGYTF
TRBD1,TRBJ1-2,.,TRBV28,TGTGCCAGCAGTTTATACGTACAGGGGGCGGAGTCCGGCTACACCTTC,CASSLYVQGAESGYTF
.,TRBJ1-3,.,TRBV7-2,TGTGCCAGCAGCTCGACGACTCCTGGCTCTGGAAACACCATATATTTT,CASSSTTPGSGNTIYF
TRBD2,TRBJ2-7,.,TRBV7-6,TGTGCCAGCAGCCCGACGGGACTAGCGGTCTCCTACGAGCAGTACTTC,CASSPTGLAVSYEQYF
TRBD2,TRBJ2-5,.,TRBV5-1,TGCGCCAGCAGCTCAGATAGCGGGAGGCCGGAAGAGACCCAGTACTTC,CASSSDSGRPEETQYF
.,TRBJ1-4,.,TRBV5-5,TGTGCCAGCAGCTTGGGACAGGTCGAAAAACTGTTTTTT,CASSLGQVEKLFF
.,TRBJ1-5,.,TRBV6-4,TGTGCCAGCAGTGACTCGAACACGGGGCCCCAGCATTTT,CASSDSNTGPQHF
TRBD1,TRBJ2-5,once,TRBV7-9,TGTGCCAGCAGCTTGGCCCGGGACAGGGTGGGAGAGACCCAGTACTTC,CASSLARDRVGETQYF
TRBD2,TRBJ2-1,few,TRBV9,TGTGCCAGCAGCGTAGGGTCAGCGGGAGCCTACAATGAGCAGTTCTTC,CASSVGSAGAYNEQFF
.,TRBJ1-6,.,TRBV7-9,TGTGCCAGCAGCTTACATCGACCCGGGGCAAGGGCTAATTCACCCCTCCACTTT,CASSLHRPGARANSPLHF
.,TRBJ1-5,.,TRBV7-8,TGTGCCAGCAGCTTAGTGGGGGTGGGGTATGGGCCCCAGCATTTT,CASSLVGVGYGPQHF
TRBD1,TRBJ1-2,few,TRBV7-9,TGTGCCAGCAGCTTGGGACAGGGGTTGTTTGGCTACACCTTC,CASSLGQGLFGYTF
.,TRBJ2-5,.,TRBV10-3,TGTGCCATCAGTGAGTGGGGACCCCCCCAAGAGACCCAGTACTTC,CAISEWGPPQETQYF
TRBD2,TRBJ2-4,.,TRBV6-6,TGTGCCAGCAGTTACCTAGCGGGAGAGACCAAAAACATTCAGTACTTC,CASSYLAGETKNIQYF
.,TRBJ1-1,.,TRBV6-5,TGTGCCAGCAGTTACTATCAGGGACGGACTGAAGCTTTCTTT,CASSYYQGRTEAFF
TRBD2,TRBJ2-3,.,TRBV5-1,TGCGCCAGCAGCTTGGAAGGGACTAGCGGGTACAGCACAGATACGCAGTATTTT,CASSLEGTSGYSTDTQYF
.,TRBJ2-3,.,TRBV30,TGTGCCTGGAGCCGCCGGAGGGCAGATACGCAGTATTTT,CAWSRRRADTQYF
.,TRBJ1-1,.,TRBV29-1,TGCAGCGCCGTAGGGGTAGAAGCTTTCTTT,CSAVGVEAFF
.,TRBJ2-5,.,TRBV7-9,TGTGCCAGCAGCCAGAGGGGTGGGGAGACCCAGTACTTC,CASSQRGGETQYF
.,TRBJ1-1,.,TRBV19,TGTGCCAGTAGCAAGGAGGGGCCAATGATCACTGAAGCTTTCTTT,CASSKEGPMITEAFF
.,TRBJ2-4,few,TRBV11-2,TGTGCCAGCAGCCTCGAAAGAAACATTCAGTACTTC,CASSLERNIQYF
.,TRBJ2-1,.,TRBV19,TGTGCCAGTAGTATAAGTGGGAGGCACGCCTACAATGAGCAGTTCTTC,CASSISGRHAYNEQFF
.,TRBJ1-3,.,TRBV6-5,TGTGCCAGCACAGCAGCTGGAAACACCATATATTTT,CASTAAGNTIYF
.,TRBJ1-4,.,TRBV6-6,TGTGCCAGCAGTCCTCCAGAGGGCCTTAATGAAAAACTGTTTTTT,CASSPPEGLNEKLFF
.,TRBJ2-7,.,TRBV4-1,TGCGCCAGCAGCCTAAACCGTCGGACGGATGCTACCTACGAGCAGTACTTC,CASSLNRRTDATYEQYF
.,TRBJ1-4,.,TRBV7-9,TGTGCCAGCAGCTCCTGGGACGTCGAAAAACTGTTTTTT,CASSSWDVEKLFF
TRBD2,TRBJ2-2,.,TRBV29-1,TGCAGCATCACTAGCGGGGGTTCGTACGGGGAGCTGTTTTTT,CSITSGGSYGELFF
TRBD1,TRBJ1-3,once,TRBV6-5,TGTGCCAGCACCCTCGGACAGGGAGGAAACACCATATATTTT,CASTLGQGGNTIYF
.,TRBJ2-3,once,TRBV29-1,TGCAGCGTAAATGAGGCGACAGATACGCAGTATTTT,CSVNEATDTQYF